This is a list of T cell receptor beta chains from one sample in a study of identical twins. TCRdb itself ran the 5' RACE reads through MiXCR, one entry per CDR3 protein. The sample shows hundreds of thousands of distinct CDR3 sequences, about an eighth of them seen only once. The sequenced sample was memory (CD45RO+) T cells sorted from blood. The receptors derive from a woman between 18 and 30 years old in good health. Both conserved end residues are part of each CDR3. The D gene is left open where the match is weak. Clone sizes are given selectively: once, few, many, or a class where the clone is expanded.

v_call	j_call	clone_size	d_call	cdr3_nt	cdr3_aa
TRBV20-1	TRBJ1-2	-	-	TGCAGTGCAGTGGACTTGGCAGGAGTCTATGGCTACACCTTC	CSAVDLAGVYGYTF
TRBV19	TRBJ2-1	-	-	TGTGCCAGTAGTATCCTCGGGCAGGGGAAGGATGAGCAGTTCTTC	CASSILGQGKDEQFF
TRBV20-1	TRBJ2-1	many	-	TGCAGTGGTGAAAGGGGAGTTGGTTACAATGAGCAGTTCTTC	CSGERGVGYNEQFF
TRBV10-1	TRBJ2-3	-	TRBD2	TGCGCCAGCAGTGATGGACTAGCGGGGTCGCAAGATACGCAGTATTTT	CASSDGLAGSQDTQYF
TRBV19	TRBJ2-1	-	-	TGTGCCAGTAGTATTCGAAGTATAGGAGATAATGAGCAGTTCTTC	CASSIRSIGDNEQFF
TRBV7-9	TRBJ1-6	-	TRBD1	TGTGCCAGCAGCACGACAGGGAGCTCCTATAATTCACCCCTCCACTTT	CASSTTGSSYNSPLHF
TRBV12-3/TRBV12-4	TRBJ2-1	-	TRBD2	TGTGCCATCAATTTTGCCCCCTTAGCGGGAGGGCCGAACAATGAGCAGTTCTTC	CAINFAPLAGGPNNEQFF
TRBV7-2	TRBJ2-7	few	-	TGTGCCAGCAGCGGGGCTATTGAGCAGTACTTC	CASSGAIEQYF
TRBV7-2	TRBJ2-1	many	TRBD2	TGTGCCAGCAGCTTATACCGGACTAGCGGGTCCTACAATGAGCAGTTCTTC	CASSLYRTSGSYNEQFF
TRBV6-2/TRBV6-3	TRBJ2-1	few	-	TGTGCCAGCAGTTACGGGCAGGGTATTCAAAATGAGCAGTTCTTC	CASSYGQGIQNEQFF
TRBV5-1	TRBJ1-6	few	TRBD1	TGCGCCAGCAGCTTTCCGGGACAGGGCAATTCACCCCTCCACTTT	CASSFPGQGNSPLHF
TRBV12-3/TRBV12-4	TRBJ1-1	many	-	TGTGCCAGCAACCGCCTCAGCACTGAAGCTTTCTTT	CASNRLSTEAFF
TRBV29-1	TRBJ2-4	-	-	TGCAGCGCAGGCGGGTTGGGTGCCAAAAACATTCAGTACTTC	CSAGGLGAKNIQYF
TRBV7-8	TRBJ1-2	few	-	TGTGCCAGCAGTTATACAGGGTTTGGCTACACCTTC	CASSYTGFGYTF
TRBV7-2	TRBJ2-7	few	TRBD2	TGTGCCAGCAGCTTAGTGCATCTAGCGGGAGTTTGGTCCTACGAGCAGTACTTC	CASSLVHLAGVWSYEQYF
TRBV29-1	TRBJ1-2	many	TRBD1	TGCAGCGTGCGACTACAGGGGTTGTATGGCTACACCTTC	CSVRLQGLYGYTF
TRBV20-1	TRBJ1-1	-	TRBD1	TGCAGTGCTAGGACTCCAAACAGGGGATACACTGAAGCTTTCTTT	CSARTPNRGYTEAFF
TRBV11-2	TRBJ2-4	once	-	TGTGCCAGCAGGCAGGACTTTTCAAGCAAAAACATTCAGTACTTC	CASRQDFSSKNIQYF
TRBV5-1	TRBJ2-5	few	TRBD1	TGCGCCAGCAGCCCGGACAGGGCGGGAGAGACCCAGTACTTC	CASSPDRAGETQYF
TRBV20-1	TRBJ2-7	-	-	TGCAGTGCTCCGATCCCCGGAGAAGGGCCCTACGAGCAGTACTTC	CSAPIPGEGPYEQYF
TRBV9	TRBJ2-7	few	TRBD1	TGTGCCAGCAGCGTCGGGACAGGGCAGTACGAGCAGTACTTC	CASSVGTGQYEQYF
TRBV6-1	TRBJ2-5	few	TRBD2	TGTGCCAGCAGCCAGGTGTCTAGCGGGAAAGAGACCCAGTACTTC	CASSQVSSGKETQYF
TRBV13	TRBJ2-7	many	-	TGTGCCAGCAGCGGACCACGCGGGACAAACTCCTACGAGCAGTACTTC	CASSGPRGTNSYEQYF
TRBV29-1	TRBJ2-1	many	-	TGCAGCGACTCCGTCGGCAATGAGCAGTTCTTC	CSDSVGNEQFF
TRBV25-1	TRBJ2-1	few	-	TGTGCCAGCGGAGGGGGCCGGCAGTTCTTC	CASGGGRQFF
TRBV6-5	TRBJ2-2	many	TRBD1	TGTGCCAGCAGTTACGGGGACAGGGTGACCGGGGAGCTGTTTTTT	CASSYGDRVTGELFF
TRBV10-3	TRBJ1-5	-	-	TGTGCCATCAGTGATGGACAGCTTAATCAGCCCCAGCATTTT	CAISDGQLNQPQHF
TRBV19	TRBJ2-1	few	-	TGTGCCAGTAGTAGTCTTTCCTCTTCCTACAATGAGCAGTTCTTC	CASSSLSSSYNEQFF
TRBV7-9	TRBJ2-3	-	-	TGTGCCAGCAGCTTACTGGGGGGCCGCACAGATACGCAGTATTTT	CASSLLGGRTDTQYF
TRBV20-1	TRBJ2-7	-	-	TGCAGTGCTAGAGTTGGGCCCCTAAACGAGCAGTACTTC	CSARVGPLNEQYF
TRBV20-1	TRBJ2-3	-	-	TGCAGTGCTAGACAGGGGAGGGGCACAGATACGCAGTATTTT	CSARQGRGTDTQYF
TRBV20-1	TRBJ1-1	-	TRBD1	TGCAGGGCTTTACAGGGGACTGAAGCTTTCTTT	CRALQGTEAFF
TRBV5-5	TRBJ2-5	few	-	TGTGCCAGCAGCAAAGGACACGCGGAAGAGACCCAGTACTTC	CASSKGHAEETQYF
TRBV20-1	TRBJ1-1	many	-	TGCAGTGCTACGGACACTGAAGCTTTCTTT	CSATDTEAFF
TRBV7-2	TRBJ2-3	few	-	TGTGCCAGCAGCCGCGGGTCGGAGGAAACGCAGTATTTT	CASSRGSEETQYF
TRBV29-1	TRBJ1-2	-	-	TGCAGCGTTGGCTGGGCAGGGGACTATGGCTACACCTTC	CSVGWAGDYGYTF
TRBV20-1	TRBJ1-1	-	TRBD1	TGCAGTGCTAGAGATCCCAGGGGGAAAGCTGAAGCTTTCTTT	CSARDPRGKAEAFF
TRBV7-6	TRBJ2-6	few	-	TGTGCCAGCAGCTCCCAGAGGGCCTCTGGGGCCAACGTCCTGACTTTC	CASSSQRASGANVLTF
TRBV12-3/TRBV12-4	TRBJ2-7	few	TRBD1	TGTGCCACCCGACAGGGCCCCTTCTACGAGCAGTACTTC	CATRQGPFYEQYF
TRBV20-1	TRBJ1-5	few	TRBD1	TGCAGTGCTAGCGGACAGGGTCAGCCCCAGCATTTT	CSASGQGQPQHF
TRBV20-1	TRBJ2-2	-	-	TGCAGTGCTAGAGATCGGCAGGGGAACACCGGGGAGCTGTTTTTT	CSARDRQGNTGELFF
TRBV5-6	TRBJ2-7	few	TRBD2	TGTGCCAGCAGCTTGGGACTAGCGGTCTACGAGCAGTACTTC	CASSLGLAVYEQYF
TRBV6-5	TRBJ2-7	-	-	TGTGCCAGCAGTTACTCGATTGAGAACGAGCAGTACTTC	CASSYSIENEQYF
TRBV29-1	TRBJ2-2	-	TRBD2	TGCAGCGTCTACGGGACTAGCGGGGGCGGGGAGCTGTTTTTT	CSVYGTSGGGELFF
TRBV6-1	TRBJ2-5	few	TRBD2	TGTGCCAGCCGACTAGCGGGGGCCCGGGAGACCCAGTACTTC	CASRLAGARETQYF
TRBV5-1	TRBJ1-3	-	-	TGCGCCAGCAGCGGGGGTACTTCCTCTGGAAACACCATATATTTT	CASSGGTSSGNTIYF
TRBV19	TRBJ2-1	few	TRBD2	TGTGCCAGTAGTAGTTCGCGGGGGGCTATGCAGTTCTTC	CASSSSRGAMQFF
TRBV7-9	TRBJ2-7	-	TRBD2	TGTGCCAGCAGCCCGGATAGCGGGTTCTACGAGCAGTACTTC	CASSPDSGFYEQYF
TRBV3-1	TRBJ2-7	-	-	TGTGCCAGCAGCCAAGATCCTTGGGGGGCGTCGGAGCAGTACTTC	CASSQDPWGASEQYF
TRBV29-1	TRBJ2-7	-	-	TGCAGCGTTGAACCCGGGCAGGGCGGTTACGAGCAGTACTTC	CSVEPGQGGYEQYF